In this sample, the clone carrying this T cell receptor (beta chain) turned up once. What it binds is not known. Patients underwent thyroid surgery, and none had received any treatment before it. Original processing methods: Using the CDR3 differences seen across clinicopathological groups, the authors built a distant-metastasis classifier for papillary thyroid cancer, which was meant to discriminate distant-metastatic patients. TCRdb re-called clones via MiXCR from the PCR reads. It is TCRdb's table, rather than the study itself, that gives the V and J calls and clone size. The sample gives over 9,500 clones, around 29% of which show up once; roughly 14% is in the top ten. This entry comes from a study of metastatic and nonmetastatic thyroid tumors. Whole-study context: The comparison covered peripheral blood and tumor or nodule tissue in malignant and benign thyroid patients. Study-wide results and limits: Malignant thyroid tumors reportedly exceeded benign nodules significantly in TCR beta diversity, with the difference appearing in blood and tumor.

Material: tumor tissue. The sequence came from a male donor with papillary thyroid cancer or a benign thyroid nodule (not recorded which). Some clones in this sample may be carry-over from other donors' samples.

Written as DNA, the CDR3 is TGTGCCAGCAGCGAGGTGGGGGACGGGGAGCAGTACTTC. Translated, it gives CASSEVGDGEQYF. The chain joins TRBV11-2 to TRBJ2-7, with D perhaps assigned TRBD1 or TRBD2 (5 bases each). Germline CDR1 is SGHAT and CDR2 is FQNNGV. The CDR3 is 13 residues long. Trimming left V 5 bases short and J 7 bases short, with 15 bases between.